Each of the 2 T cell receptor beta chains below was sequenced from the same sample in a study of beta chain features in type 1 diabetes. Expressed TCRB transcripts were sequenced because the isolated RNA had all been reverse transcribed beforehand. Data came from immunoSEQ multiplex PCR; TCRdb stores just in-frame clones and leaves some out. This sample has about 180,000 clones, with about an eighth found just once. The sequenced material came from central memory CD4+ T cells from blood. Source of these receptors: a woman aged 18 to 35 in good health.

The chain is built from TRBV27 and TRBJ2-7, with 13 bases that match TRBD2. The germline V gene encodes CDR1 MNHEY and CDR2 SMNVEV (reference sequence). V gave up 4 bases and J gave up 0 bases; unmatched junction bases: 3. The CDR3 totals 16 residues. The CDR3, as DNA: TGTGCCAGCAGTTCTGGACTAGCGGGAGACTCCTACGAGCAGTACTTC. Translating it yields CASSSGLAGDSYEQYF.

The V gene is TRBV5-4, the J gene TRBJ2-5; 11 bases agree with TRBD2. This CDR3 has 14 amino acids. The V segment lost 4 bases and the J segment 3 bases; nucleotides outside the gene matches: 2. Germline loops: CDR1 SGHNT, CDR2 YYREEE (reference sequence). This CDR3 reads CASSQGLAEETQYF. Here the CDR3 DNA reads TGTGCCAGCAGCCAGGGACTAGCGGAAGAGACCCAGTACTTC.